The present T cell receptor (beta chain) was sequenced within a study of cytomegalovirus exposure and HLA in healthy donors. Libraries were prepared by immunoSEQ multiplex PCR; TCRdb keeps only in-frame clonotypes and omits some of them. Of around 400,000 clones listed, roughly 88% are singletons. The germline V and J ends were trimmed by 2 bases and 3 bases, with 11 bases remaining between them. In germline, CDR1 is MNHEY, CDR2 SMNVEV (reference sequence). The CDR3 runs 15 residues. Study-wide findings and caveats: The majority of TCR sequences were rare, yet some public TCRs appeared in many donors.

Concerning this clone itself: Its target is not known.

This TCR was recovered from a young woman in good health and CMV-seronegative. The chain has TRBV27 and TRBJ2-1; D may be TRBD2 (6 bases). The specimen sequenced was PBMCs. CDR3 loop: CASSLGDSYYNEQFF. The CDR3, as DNA: TGTGCCAGCAGTTTAGGGGACTCGTACTACAATGAGCAGTTCTTC.